This T cell receptor beta chain was obtained from a study of blood T cell repertoires in COVID-19. Seattle patients were enrolled while actively infected and followed longitudinally. Trimming at V came to 0 bases and at J to 2 bases, leaving 9 bases not matched to a gene. The CDR3 contains 19 residues. Looked up from germline, CDR1 is PRHDT and CDR2 is FYEKMQ (reference sequence). The assay was immunoSEQ multiplex PCR, and TCRdb's table has in-frame clones only and misses some. Among approximately 260,000 clones listed, about 87% were seen once. Sequencing used peripheral blood. The TCR comes from an older woman with COVID-19, enrolled during active disease. The genes are TRBV13 and TRBJ2-7; TRBD2 aligns across 14 bases. CDR3 residues: CASSLGSGTSGSPAYEQYF. CDR3 sequence (DNA): TGTGCCAGCAGCTTAGGTTCGGGGACTAGCGGGAGTCCCGCCTACGAGCAGTACTTC.